The TCR beta chain under discussion was sequenced for a study of CD8 T cells in ankylosing spondylitis listed by TCRdb under 2017. Regarding the study in general: The study set out to find disease-linked TCR variants by profiling T cell receptor beta repertoires in ankylosing spondylitis patients and healthy donors. The whole study cohort included some 100 healthy donors and roughly 24 ankylosing spondylitis patients. Peripheral blood was sampled, and synovial fluid was also collected from ankylosing spondylitis patients.

General conclusions and limits of the study: In peripheral blood, the disease-linked clones were found at relatively low frequencies and had a CD8+ phenotype. The disease-linked clones were reported as significantly enriched in matched synovial fluid samples from ankylosing spondylitis patients. A TCR beta motif of fewer than 10 highly homologous amino acid variants appeared characteristic of blood from ankylosing spondylitis patients. Some TCR beta motif variants had previously been reported in synovial fluid and blood of reactive arthritis patients, which suggested common disease-initiation mechanisms.

This clonotype was recorded many times. What antigen it recognizes has not been identified. No much larger clone is present one base from it, and per-base qualities are unavailable. For sequencing, an Illumina HiSeq 2500 was employed. Quantitative 5'-RACE with molecular barcodes was the method used to prepare the TCR beta libraries. The paper's processing steps were these. A new computational method based on a probabilistic model of VDJ rearrangement was used to identify disease-linked TCR variants. The raw public data were reprocessed by TCRdb itself: fastp quality trimming at Q25, MiXCR clonotype calling, in-frame beta chains only. A single entry per CDR3 protein holds the most common genes and DNA from its merged rows. The V and J calls were determined by TCRdb, not by the authors. Across this sample there are about 450,000 distinct CDR3 sequences, with 25% to 30% seen only once. About 1% of the sample rests with the top ten.

The cysteine opens and the phenylalanine closes a CDR3 of 14 amino acids. Only CDR3 DNA is held: 42 bases, read in frame from base 1. The germline V gene yields SGHRS for CDR1 and YFSETQ for CDR2. At the junction V is shortened by 3 bases and J by 0 bases, with 8 bases in between. The receptor chain draws on TRBV5-1 and TRBJ2-3, with the D gene call left open. The TCR comes from a male donor with ankylosing spondylitis. The sequencing input was blood, either unsorted or a sorted T cell fraction (not recorded which). Read as DNA, the sequence is TGCGCCAGCAGCTCCGAGACTAGCACAGATACGCAGTATTTT. This translates into CASSSETSTDTQYF.